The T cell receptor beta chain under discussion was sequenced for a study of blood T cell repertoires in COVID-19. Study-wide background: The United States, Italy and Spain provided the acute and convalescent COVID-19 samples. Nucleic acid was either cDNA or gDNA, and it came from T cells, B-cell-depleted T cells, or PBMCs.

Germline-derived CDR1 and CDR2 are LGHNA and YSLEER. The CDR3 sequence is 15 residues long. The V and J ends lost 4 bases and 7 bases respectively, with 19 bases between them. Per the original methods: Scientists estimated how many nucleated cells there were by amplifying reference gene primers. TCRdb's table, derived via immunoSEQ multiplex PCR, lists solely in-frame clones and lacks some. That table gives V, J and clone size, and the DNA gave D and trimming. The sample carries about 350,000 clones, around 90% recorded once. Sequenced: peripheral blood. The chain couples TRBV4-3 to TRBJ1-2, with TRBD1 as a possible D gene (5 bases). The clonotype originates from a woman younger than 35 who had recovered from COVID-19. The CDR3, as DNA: TGCGCCAGCAGCCCTTTTACAGGTTCCGACTTTGGCTACACCTTC. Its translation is CASSPFTGSDFGYTF.